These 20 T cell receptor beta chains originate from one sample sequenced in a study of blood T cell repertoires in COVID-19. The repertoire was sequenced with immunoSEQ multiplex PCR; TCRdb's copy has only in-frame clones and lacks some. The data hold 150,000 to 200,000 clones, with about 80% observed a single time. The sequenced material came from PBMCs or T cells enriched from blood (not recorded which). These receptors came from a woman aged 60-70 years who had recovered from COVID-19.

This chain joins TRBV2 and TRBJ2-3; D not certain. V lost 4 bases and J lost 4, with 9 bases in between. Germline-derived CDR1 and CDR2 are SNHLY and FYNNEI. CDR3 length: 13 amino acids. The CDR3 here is CASSGYQSDTQYF. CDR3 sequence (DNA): TGTGCCAGCAGTGGGTACCAGTCAGATACGCAGTATTTT.

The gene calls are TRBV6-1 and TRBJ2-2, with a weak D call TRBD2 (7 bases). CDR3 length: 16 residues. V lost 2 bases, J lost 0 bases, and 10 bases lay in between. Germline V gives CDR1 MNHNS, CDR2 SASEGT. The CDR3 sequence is CASSEWGGTNTGELFF. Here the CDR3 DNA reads TGTGCCAGCAGTGAATGGGGGGGCACGAACACCGGGGAGCTGTTTTTT.

The CDR3 loop reads CASSLQGLAYNEQFF. In DNA, the CDR3 is TGTGCCAGCAGCCTCCAGGGACTAGCGTACAATGAGCAGTTCTTC. The chain couples TRBV11-2 to TRBJ2-1; 10 bases agree with TRBD2. Germline lookup yields CDR1 SGHAT and CDR2 FQNNGV. This CDR3 region has 15 residues. V shed 5 bases and J 4 bases; nucleotides not matched to a gene: 5.

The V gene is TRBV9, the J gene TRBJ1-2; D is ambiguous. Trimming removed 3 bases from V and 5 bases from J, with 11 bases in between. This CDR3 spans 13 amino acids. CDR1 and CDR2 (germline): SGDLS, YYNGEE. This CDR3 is CASSGTAGYGYTF. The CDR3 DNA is TGTGCCAGCAGCGGAACAGCGGGGTATGGCTACACCTTC.

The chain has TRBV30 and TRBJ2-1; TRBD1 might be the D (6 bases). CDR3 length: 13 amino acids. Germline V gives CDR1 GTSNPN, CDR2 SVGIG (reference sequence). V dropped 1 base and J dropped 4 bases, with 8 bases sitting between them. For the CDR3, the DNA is TGTGCCTGGAGTGGGGGGCTTTACAATGAGCAGTTCTTC. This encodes CAWSGGLYNEQFF.

The CDR3 loop reads CASSSTTAPTSGGPGELFF. In DNA form, the CDR3 reads TGTGCCAGCAGCTCCACGACGGCGCCGACTAGCGGGGGCCCCGGGGAGCTGTTTTTT. This chain uses TRBV7-8 with TRBJ2-2; the match to TRBD2 covers 12 bases. The CDR3 contains 19 residues. Germline loops: CDR1 SGHVS, CDR2 FQNEAQ. V dropped 4 bases and J dropped 6; count of bases not matched to a gene: 15.

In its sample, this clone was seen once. CDR3 region: CASRDRSYEQYF. DNA for the CDR3: TGTGCCAGTAGGGACAGGAGCTACGAGCAGTACTTC. The rearrangement uses TRBV6-5 and TRBJ2-7; 8 positions agree with TRBD1. CDR1 is MNHEY, CDR2 SVGAGI, per germline. Trimming cost V 9 bases and J 3 bases; bases outside gene matches: 4. The CDR3 consists of 12 residues.

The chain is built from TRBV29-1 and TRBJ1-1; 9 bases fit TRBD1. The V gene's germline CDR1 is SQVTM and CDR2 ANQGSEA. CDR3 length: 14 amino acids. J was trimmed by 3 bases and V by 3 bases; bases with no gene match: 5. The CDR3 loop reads CSVETGQGHTEAFF. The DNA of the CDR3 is TGCAGCGTTGAGACCGGACAGGGGCACACTGAAGCTTTCTTT. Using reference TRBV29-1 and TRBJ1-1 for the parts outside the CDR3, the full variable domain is SAVISQKPSRDICQRGTSLTIQCQVDSQVTMMFWYRQQPGQSLTLIATANQGSEATYESGFVIDKFPISRPNLTFSTLTVSNMSPEDSSIYLCSVETGQGHTEAFFGQGTRLTVV.

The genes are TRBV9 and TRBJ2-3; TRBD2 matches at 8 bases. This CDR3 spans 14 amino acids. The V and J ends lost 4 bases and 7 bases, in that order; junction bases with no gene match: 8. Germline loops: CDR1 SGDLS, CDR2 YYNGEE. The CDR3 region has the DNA TGTGCCAGCAGCCCACCCGGGGGGGAACATACGCAGTATTTT. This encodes CASSPPGGEHTQYF.

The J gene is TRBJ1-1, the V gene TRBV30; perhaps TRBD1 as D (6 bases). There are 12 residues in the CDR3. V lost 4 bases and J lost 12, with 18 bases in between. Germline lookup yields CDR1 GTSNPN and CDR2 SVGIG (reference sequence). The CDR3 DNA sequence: TGTGCCTGGAACATACAACGGGGGGCGTCTTTCTTT. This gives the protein CAWNIQRGASFF.

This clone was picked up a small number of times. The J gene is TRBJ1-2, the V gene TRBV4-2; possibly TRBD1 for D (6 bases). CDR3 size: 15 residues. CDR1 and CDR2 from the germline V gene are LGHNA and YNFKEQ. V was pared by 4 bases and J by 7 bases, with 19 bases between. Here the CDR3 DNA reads TGTGCCAGCAGCCCCCTGGAACAGGGAGGGCTTGGCTACACCTTC. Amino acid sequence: CASSPLEQGGLGYTF.

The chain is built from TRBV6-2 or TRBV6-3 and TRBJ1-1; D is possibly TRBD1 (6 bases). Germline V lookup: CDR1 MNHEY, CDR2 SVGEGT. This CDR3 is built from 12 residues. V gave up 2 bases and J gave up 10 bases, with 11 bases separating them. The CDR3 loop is CASSYGGGPAFF. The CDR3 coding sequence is TGTGCCAGCAGTTACGGTGGGGGCCCAGCTTTCTTT.

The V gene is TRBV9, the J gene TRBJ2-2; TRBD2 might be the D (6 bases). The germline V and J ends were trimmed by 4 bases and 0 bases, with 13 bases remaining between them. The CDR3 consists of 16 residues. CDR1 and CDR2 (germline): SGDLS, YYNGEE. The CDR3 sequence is CASSPPGGSNTGELFF. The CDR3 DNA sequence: TGTGCCAGCAGCCCCCCTGGGGGGTCGAACACCGGGGAGCTGTTTTTT.

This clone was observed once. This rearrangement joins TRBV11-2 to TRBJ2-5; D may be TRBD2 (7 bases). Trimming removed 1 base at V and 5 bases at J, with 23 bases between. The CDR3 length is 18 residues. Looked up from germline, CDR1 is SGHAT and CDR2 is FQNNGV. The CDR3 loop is CASSLGGPAGAGVETQYF. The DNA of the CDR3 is TGTGCCAGCAGCTTAGGGGGTCCTGCGGGGGCCGGGGTGGAGACCCAGTACTTC. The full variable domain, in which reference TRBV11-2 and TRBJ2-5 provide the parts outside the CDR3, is EAGVAQSPRYKIIEKRQSVAFWCNPISGHATLYWYQQILGQGPKLLIQFQNNGVVDDSQLPKDRFSAERLKGVDSTLKIQPAKLEDSAVYLCASSLGGPAGAGVETQYFGPGTRLLVL.

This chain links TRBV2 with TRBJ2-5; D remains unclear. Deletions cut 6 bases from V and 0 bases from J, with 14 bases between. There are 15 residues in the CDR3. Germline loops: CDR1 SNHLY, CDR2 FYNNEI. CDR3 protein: CASRPGSTDQETQYF. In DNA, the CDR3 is TGTGCCAGCAGACCGGGTTCGACGGACCAAGAGACCCAGTACTTC.

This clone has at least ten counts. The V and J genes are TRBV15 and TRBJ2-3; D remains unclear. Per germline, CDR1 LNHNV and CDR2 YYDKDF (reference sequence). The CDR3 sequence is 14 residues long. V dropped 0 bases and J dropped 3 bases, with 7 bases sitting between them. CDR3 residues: CATSRDSETDTQYF. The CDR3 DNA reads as TGTGCCACCAGCAGAGACTCCGAGACAGATACGCAGTATTTT.

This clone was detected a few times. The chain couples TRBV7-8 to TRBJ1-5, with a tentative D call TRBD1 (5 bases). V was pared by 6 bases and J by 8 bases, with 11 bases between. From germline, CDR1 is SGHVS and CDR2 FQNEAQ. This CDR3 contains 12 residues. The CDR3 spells CASREGREPQHF. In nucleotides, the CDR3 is TGTGCCAGCAGAGAGGGGAGGGAGCCCCAGCATTTT.

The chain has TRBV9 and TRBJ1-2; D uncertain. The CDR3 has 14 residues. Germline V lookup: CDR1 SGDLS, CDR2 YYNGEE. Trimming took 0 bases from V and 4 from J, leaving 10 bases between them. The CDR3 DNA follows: TGTGCCAGCAGCGTAGCCCTGGGCCCCTATGGCTACACCTTC. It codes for CASSVALGPYGYTF. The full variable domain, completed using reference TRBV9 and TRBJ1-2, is DSGVTQTPKHLITATGQRVTLRCSPRSGDLSVYWYQQSLDQGLQFLIQYYNGEERAKGNILERFSAQQFPDLHSELNLSSLELGDSALYFCASSVALGPYGYTFGSGTRLTVV.

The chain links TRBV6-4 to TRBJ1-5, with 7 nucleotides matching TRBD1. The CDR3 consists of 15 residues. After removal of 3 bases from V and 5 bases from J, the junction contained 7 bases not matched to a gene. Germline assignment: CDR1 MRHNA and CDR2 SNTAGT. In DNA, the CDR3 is TGTGCCAGCAGTGAGCAGCCAGGGGGAGATCAGCCCCAGCATTTT. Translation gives CASSEQPGGDQPQHF.

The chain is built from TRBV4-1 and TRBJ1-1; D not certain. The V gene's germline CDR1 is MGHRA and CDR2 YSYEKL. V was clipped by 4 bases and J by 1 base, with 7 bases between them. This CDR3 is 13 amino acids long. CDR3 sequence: CASSLGGNTEAFF. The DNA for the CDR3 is TGCGCCAGCAGCCTCGGAGGGAACACTGAAGCTTTCTTT.